The 20 T cell receptor beta chains in this list originate from one sample, sequenced in a study of vaccination and CD4 T cells after COVID-19. Treatment described: 10-day PBMC culture with coronavirus spike peptide pools or control peptides (ViraFEST assay). No antigen has been identified for these receptors. Oncomine TCR Beta short-read sequencing was applied to DNA from cultured CD4+ T cells. TCRdb recomputed calls from the PCR reads with MiXCR, one row per CDR3 protein. Here the sample spans about 9,600 distinct CDR3 sequences, approximately 26% being singletons. The sequences come from CD4+ T cells from blood, cultured in vitro, collected before SARS-CoV-2 vaccination. Receptors originate from a human donor who received a COVID-19 vaccine.

This clonotype has only a few counts. The chain recombines TRBV6-4 with TRBJ1-2, with TRBD1 as a possible D gene (6 bases). The CDR3 is made up of 14 amino acids. V gave up 3 bases and J gave up 4 bases, with 12 bases separating them. Germline V lookup: CDR1 MRHNA, CDR2 SNTAGT. The CDR3 nucleotides read TGTGCCAGCAGTGAAAGAGGGGGAGGCTATGGCTACACCTTC. It is translated as CASSERGGGYGYTF.

This chain joins TRBV20-1 and TRBJ2-1, with 7 bases matching TRBD2. Germline V gene data show CDR1 as DFQATT and CDR2 as SNEGSKA (reference sequence). The CDR3 has 13 residues. The ends lost 5 bases at V and 9 bases at J; junction bases unmatched: 10. Here the CDR3 reads CSALRAREGEQFF. The CDR3 DNA follows: TGCAGTGCTTTGAGGGCTAGGGAGGGTGAGCAGTTCTTC.

The V call is TRBV7-3, the J call TRBJ1-1, with D possibly TRBD1 on 6 matching bases. V was pared by 0 bases and J by 1 base, with 12 bases between. The CDR3 spans 16 residues. Germline V gene data show CDR1 as SGHTA and CDR2 as FQGTGA. The CDR3 DNA sequence: TGTGCCAGCAGCTTAACGGGGGGCGCCCGGAACACTGAAGCTTTCTTT. Translating gives CASSLTGGARNTEAFF.

V gene TRBV11-3 combines with J gene TRBJ2-1; TRBD2 matches 13 bases. Germline V gene lookup returns CDR1 SGHNT and CDR2 YENEEA. The CDR3 sequence is 17 residues long. J gave up 7 bases and V 5 bases, and 11 bases lay outside the gene matches. The chain's CDR3 is CASSLLAGGGFTNEQFF. The CDR3, as DNA: TGTGCCAGCAGCCTACTAGCGGGGGGGGGCTTCACTAATGAGCAGTTCTTC.

The rearrangement uses TRBV2 and TRBJ2-2, with 9 bases aligning to TRBD1. Trimming at V came to 8 bases and at J to 0 bases, leaving 1 base not matched to a gene. The CDR3 is 14 amino acids. CDR1 is SNHLY, CDR2 FYNNEI, per germline. CDR3 DNA sequence: TGTGCCAGCGGGGACAGGGCGAACACCGGGGAGCTGTTTTTT. Amino acids: CASGDRANTGELFF. The whole variable domain, remainder taken from reference TRBV2 and TRBJ2-2, is EPEVTQTPSHQVTQMGQEVILRCVPISNHLYFYWYRQILGQKVEFLVSFYNNEISEKSEIFDDQFSVERPDGSNFTLKIRSTKLEDSAMYFCASGDRANTGELFFGEGSRLTVL.

This clonotype has a handful of counts. The chain joins TRBV27 to TRBJ1-1; 10 bases match TRBD1. The CDR3 extends over 13 amino acids. CDR1 and CDR2 from the germline V gene are MNHEY and SMNVEV (reference sequence). The V segment lost 6 bases and the J segment 5 bases; nucleotides outside the gene matches: 3. The CDR3 DNA reads as TGTGCCAGCAGAGACAGGGGGCGAACTGAAGCTTTCTTT. This translates into CASRDRGRTEAFF.

The chain combines TRBV24-1 with TRBJ1-4, with D possibly being TRBD1 (6 bases). Germline CDR1 reads KGHDR; CDR2 reads SFDVKD. There are 13 residues in the CDR3. V lost 6 bases to trimming and J lost 6 bases, with 10 bases between them. The CDR3: CATSHRDDEKLFF. The CDR3 DNA follows: TGTGCCACCAGTCACAGGGACGATGAAAAACTGTTTTTT.

The chain carries TRBV7-9 and TRBJ2-1; 8 bases are a match to TRBD1. This CDR3 region has 16 residues. V lost 2 bases and J lost 3; bases outside the gene matches: 6. The germline CDR1 and CDR2 sequences are SEHNR and FQNEAQ (reference sequence). CDR3 bases: TGTGCCAGCAGCTTAAGACTCGGACAGGGCTACAATGAGCAGTTCTTC. Translated, it gives CASSLRLGQGYNEQFF.

This clonotype was observed a handful of times. The chain carries TRBV6-1 and TRBJ2-3; D unclear. The CDR3 is 14 amino acids. Germline V gene sequence: CDR1 MNHNS, CDR2 SASEGT. V dropped 6 bases and J dropped 2 bases, with 12 bases sitting between them. The CDR3 nucleotides are TGTGCCAGCAGAATAGTCACAACCACAGATACGCAGTATTTT. Translated: CASRIVTTTDTQYF.

The sample holds a few counts of this clonotype. The rearrangement joins TRBV12-5 to TRBJ1-1, with TRBD1 identical over 9 bases. This CDR3 region has 14 residues. V lost 5 bases, J lost 3 bases, and 4 bases stayed unmatched. Germline CDR1 and CDR2: LGHNT and FRNRAP. The CDR3 is CASGQDRGDTEAFF. For the CDR3, the DNA is TGTGCTAGTGGTCAGGACAGGGGCGACACTGAAGCTTTCTTT.

The chain has TRBV19 and TRBJ2-6, with D tentatively TRBD1 (6 bases). The CDR3 loop spans 15 amino acids. Germline V lookup: CDR1 LNHDA, CDR2 SQIVND (reference sequence). V shed 3 bases and J shed 3 bases, with 9 bases lying between them. CDR3 sequence: CASSILRGGANVLTF. CDR3 nucleotides: TGTGCCAGTAGTATCCTCAGGGGTGGGGCCAACGTCCTGACTTTC.

The chain has TRBV19 and TRBJ2-2; D not certain. The CDR3 contains 14 residues. CDR1 LNHDA and CDR2 SQIVND come from the germline V gene (reference sequence). With 11 bases removed from V and 0 bases from J, the gap between germline ends came to 13 bases. CDR3 nucleotides: TGTGCCGGGCCCCCTGCGTCGAACACCGGGGAGCTGTTTTTT. Protein: CAGPPASNTGELFF.

This chain connects TRBV19 to TRBJ1-2; 12 bases align to TRBD1. Looked up from germline, CDR1 is LNHDA and CDR2 is SQIVND (reference sequence). Trimming cost V 7 bases and J 4 bases; bases outside gene matches: 10. The CDR3 spans 16 residues. CDR3 nucleotides: TGTGCCAGTACTGACCTCGGGACAGGGGGCCTCTATGGCTACACCTTC. It codes for CASTDLGTGGLYGYTF.

This clonotype showed up just a few times. The genes are TRBV6-1 and TRBJ1-2; TRBD1 aligns across 7 bases. Germline CDR1 and CDR2: MNHNS and SASEGT. The CDR3 is 15 residues long. The V segment lost 6 bases and the J segment 6 bases; nucleotides outside the gene matches: 13. The CDR3 here is CASRTGTLRRHGYTF. The DNA of the CDR3 is TGTGCCAGCAGGACAGGGACCCTTAGGAGGCATGGCTACACCTTC.

The chain has TRBV2 and TRBJ2-2; 16 positions match TRBD2. Germline lookup yields CDR1 SNHLY and CDR2 FYNNEI. The CDR3 sequence is 19 residues long. Trimming took 4 bases from V and 3 from J; bases not matched to a gene: 8. CDR3 protein: CASSVRGLAGGPDTGELFF. The DNA of the CDR3 is TGTGCCAGCAGTGTCAGGGGACTAGCGGGGGGGCCGGACACCGGGGAGCTGTTTTTT.

The chain carries TRBV20-1 and TRBJ1-4; D gene unclear. There are 14 residues in the CDR3. CDR1 is DFQATT, CDR2 SNEGSKA, per germline (reference sequence). Trimming stripped 2 bases from V and 4 bases from J, with 11 bases between. CDR3 sequence (DNA): TGCAGTGCTAGATCGGCCGAGTATAATGAAAAACTGTTTTTT. Translated: CSARSAEYNEKLFF.

This clonotype appeared a few times. The rearrangement joins TRBV6-1 to TRBJ2-7; D remains unclear. Germline loops: CDR1 MNHNS, CDR2 SASEGT. The length of the CDR3 is 15 residues. V was pared by 7 bases and J by 0 bases, with 16 bases between. The CDR3 protein is CASKYSLMSSYEQYF. The CDR3 bases are TGTGCCAGCAAATATTCGCTCATGAGCTCCTACGAGCAGTACTTC.

V is TRBV28 and J is TRBJ1-4; D might be TRBD1 (6 bases). The V gene's germline CDR1 is MDHEN and CDR2 SYDVKM. This CDR3 has 15 residues. The V gene lost 4 bases and the J gene lost 3 bases, with 12 bases spanning the gap. The CDR3 coding sequence is TGTGCCAGCAGTTCACAGGGTGTTGCTAATGAAAAACTGTTTTTT. This gives the protein CASSSQGVANEKLFF. The full variable domain, completed using reference TRBV28 and TRBJ1-4, is DVKVTQSSRYLVKRTGEKVFLECVQDMDHENMFWYRQDPGLGLRLIYFSYDVKMKEKGDIPEGYSVSREKKERFSLILESASTNQTSMYLCASSSQGVANEKLFFGSGTQLSVL.

This clonotype was counted between two and nine times. The V gene is TRBV7-3, the J gene TRBJ2-5; 11 bases fit TRBD1. The CDR3 is 14 residues long. After removal of 5 bases from V and 4 bases from J, the junction contained 3 bases not matched to a gene. Looked up from germline, CDR1 is SGHTA and CDR2 is FQGTGA. CDR3 in amino acids: CASSRTGGRETQYF. The CDR3 nucleotides are TGTGCCAGCAGCCGGACAGGGGGCAGAGAGACCCAGTACTTC.

The rearrangement joins TRBV10-3 to TRBJ1-5, with TRBD1 matching over 8 bases. The CDR3 has 14 residues. The V segment lost 6 bases and the J segment 9 bases; nucleotides outside the gene matches: 10. CDR1 is ENHRY and CDR2 is SYGVKD in the germline V gene. CDR3 protein: CAISDDRGRGPQHF. CDR3 coding DNA: TGTGCCATCAGCGACGACAGGGGAAGAGGGCCCCAGCATTTT.